The entry below gives a single T cell receptor beta chain sequence along with its context. Its antigen is as yet unknown. PCR used 60 Vbeta primers and 13 Jbeta primers. Libraries were prepared by immunoSEQ multiplex PCR; TCRdb keeps only in-frame clonotypes and omits some of them. The sample has 200,000 to 250,000 clones, roughly 84% seen once. Germline assignment: CDR1 SGHTA and CDR2 FQGNSA. V was clipped by 1 base and J by 7 bases; unmatched bases: 8. This CDR3 region has 16 residues. The sample comes from a study of cytomegalovirus exposure and HLA in healthy donors. Whole-study results and caveats: When a later analysis compared HLA-associated TCR beta chains with equally common others, the HLA-associated chains turned out to be more clonally expanded and to have lower generation probabilities. In a later analysis, a missense DCLRE1C variant was linked to TCR beta V- and J-gene trimming. DRB1 showed the most TCR associations and HLA-C the fewest in a later analysis, as rates varied by HLA locus.

The sample comprised PBMCs. The chain recombines TRBV7-2 with TRBJ2-1; TRBD2 agrees at 9 bases. This receptor was identified in a human donor in good health. The CDR3 region is CASSLELAGVGNEQFF. Here the CDR3 DNA reads TGTGCCAGCAGCTTAGAGTTAGCGGGGGTGGGAAATGAGCAGTTCTTC.